These 19 T cell receptor beta chains share one sample of origin, sequenced in a study of cytomegalovirus exposure and HLA in healthy donors. The PCR had 60 Vbeta and 13 Jbeta primers. TCRdb's table, derived via immunoSEQ multiplex PCR, lists solely in-frame clones and lacks some. In all, the sample yields approximately 120,000 clones. The specimen sequenced was PBMCs. Receptors originate from a middle-aged man in good health and CMV-seronegative.

The V gene is TRBV9, the J gene TRBJ2-2; the D gene is possibly TRBD2 (5 bases). Germline values: CDR1 SGDLS, CDR2 YYNGEE. Deletions cut 0 bases from V and 0 bases from J, with 9 bases between. The CDR3 sequence is 16 residues long. CDR3 coding DNA: TGTGCCAGCAGCGTAGGGGCTAGCCCGAACACCGGGGAGCTGTTTTTT. It yields the protein CASSVGASPNTGELFF.

This chain joins TRBV5-6 and TRBJ1-1; TRBD1 is a possible D gene (6 bases). The CDR3 loop spans 14 amino acids. The ends were cut back, 4 bases at V and 0 bases at J, with 10 bases in the middle. The V gene's germline CDR1 is SGHDT and CDR2 YYEEEE. In DNA form, the CDR3 reads TGTGCCAGCAGCCCCCGGACAGTGAACACTGAAGCTTTCTTT. It yields the protein CASSPRTVNTEAFF.

This chain joins TRBV28 and TRBJ2-5, with TRBD2 matching 11 bases. The germline gives CDR1 MDHEN, CDR2 SYDVKM. V lost 6 bases and J lost 5; bases outside the gene matches: 11. This CDR3 region has 16 residues. Here the CDR3 reads CASRVSGRAFYETQYF. DNA for the CDR3: TGTGCCAGCAGGGTTAGCGGGAGGGCCTTCTATGAGACCCAGTACTTC.

This chain links TRBV27 with TRBJ2-2, with TRBD1 matching over 9 bases. This CDR3 is built from 19 residues. With V trimmed by 5 bases and J by 0 bases, 13 bases remained unmatched. Germline CDR1 reads MNHEY; CDR2 reads SMNVEV (reference sequence). For the CDR3, the DNA is TGTGCCAGCAGTAGACGGGACAGGGACCTTTACGCGAACACCGGGGAGCTGTTTTTT. This translates into CASSRRDRDLYANTGELFF.

The chain uses TRBV6-5 and TRBJ2-5; D is unclear. Germline CDR1 MNHEY, CDR2 SVGAGI. V was cut by 0 bases and J by 5 bases, with 13 bases left in between. The CDR3 is 15 amino acids. The CDR3 spells CASSYSINSMETQYF. DNA for the CDR3: TGTGCCAGCAGTTACTCGATCAATAGCATGGAGACCCAGTACTTC.

Worth noting for this clone: The junction differs from germline at one of its ends, possibly a read error. The same CDR3 can be traced to other DNA sequences in this sample. The rearrangement links TRBV28 to TRBJ1-4, with a possible D match to TRBD1 (6 bases). This CDR3 spans 17 amino acids. The germline V gene has CDR1 MDHEN and CDR2 SYDVKM. CDR3 residues: CASSSPQGIATNEKLFF. As DNA, the CDR3 is TGTGCCAGCAGTTCACCTCAGGGGATCGCAACTAATGAAAAATTGTTTTTT.

V usage is TRBV19 and J usage is TRBJ2-7, with 8 nucleotides matching TRBD1. The V gene's germline CDR1 is LNHDA and CDR2 SQIVND (reference sequence). This CDR3 spans 15 amino acids. Losses at the gene ends were 4 bases for V and 4 bases for J; bases not matched to a gene: 9. The CDR3 here is CASSKGQGRPYEQYF. The DNA for the CDR3 is TGTGCCAGTAGTAAAGGACAGGGCCGCCCTTACGAGCAGTACTTC.

The genes are TRBV5-1 and TRBJ1-1; D might be TRBD1 (6 bases). The germline V gene has CDR1 SGHRS and CDR2 YFSETQ. The length of the CDR3 is 15 residues. Trimming shortened V by 0 bases and J by 2 bases, and 11 bases separated the two germline ends. CDR3 amino acids: CASSLGWGRNTEAFF. For the CDR3, the DNA is TGCGCCAGCAGCTTGGGGTGGGGGCGAAACACTGAAGCTTTCTTT.

CDR3 bases: TGTGCCAGCAGTCCCCGACAGGGCATGAACACTGAAGCTTTCTTT. Amino acid sequence: CASSPRQGMNTEAFF. The V call is TRBV6-6, the J call TRBJ1-1; 7 nucleotides match TRBD1. The V and J ends lost 5 bases and 0 bases, in that order; junction bases with no gene match: 6. Per germline, CDR1 MNHNY and CDR2 SVGAGI (reference sequence). The CDR3 length is 15 residues.

This chain links TRBV7-3 with TRBJ2-2; possibly TRBD1 for D (6 bases). V was clipped by 1 base and J by 5 bases, with 17 bases between them. Per the germline V gene, CDR1 is SGHTA and CDR2 is FQGTGA. The CDR3 runs 17 residues. CDR3 region: CASSLSGSTGATGELFF. The CDR3 coding sequence is TGTGCCAGCAGCTTAAGCGGTTCGACAGGTGCAACCGGGGAGCTGTTTTTT. Drawing the rest from reference TRBV7-3 and TRBJ2-2, the complete variable domain is GAGVSQTPSNKVTEKGKYVELRCDPISGHTALYWYRQSLGQGPEFLIYFQGTGAADDSGLPNDRFFAVRPEGSVSTLKIQRTERGDSAVYLCASSLSGSTGATGELFFGEGSRLTVL.

The V call is TRBV10-3, the J call TRBJ2-3; 12 nucleotides align to TRBD2. V gave up 2 bases and J gave up 6 bases; unmatched junction bases: 3. The CDR3 has 15 amino acids. Germline V gene sequence: CDR1 ENHRY, CDR2 SYGVKD. CDR3 sequence (DNA): TGTGCCATCAGTGAGGGACTAGCGGGACCCGATACGCAGTATTTT. It specifies CAISEGLAGPDTQYF.

The gene calls are TRBV11-2 and TRBJ1-3; D unclear. The CDR3 has 15 amino acids. Between the trimmed V and J ends, which lost 5 bases and 1 base, there was a span of 12 bases. Germline lookup yields CDR1 SGHAT and CDR2 FQNNGV. CDR3 sequence reads: CASSHFRGSGNTIYF. CDR3 DNA sequence: TGTGCCAGCAGCCATTTTAGAGGGTCTGGAAACACCATATATTTT.

The chain uses TRBV4-1 and TRBJ2-3, with 7 bases identical to TRBD2. J was trimmed by 3 bases and V by 11 bases; bases with no gene match: 17. The germline V gene encodes CDR1 MGHRA and CDR2 YSYEKL. This CDR3 has 16 amino acids. The CDR3 is CAEVRECPLGTDTQYF. For the CDR3, the DNA is TGCGCCGAGGTGCGGGAGTGCCCCCTTGGGACAGATACGCAGTATTTT.

The V and J genes are TRBV7-9 and TRBJ2-7, with 8 bases aligning to TRBD2. Germline loops: CDR1 SEHNR, CDR2 FQNEAQ (reference sequence). This CDR3 spans 14 amino acids. With V trimmed by 3 bases and J by 3 bases, 4 bases remained unmatched. CDR3 DNA: TGTGCCAGCAGCTTGACTCTAGCGGGCTACGAGCAGTACTTC. Protein sequence: CASSLTLAGYEQYF.

A note on this clone: Relative to the germline gene, one junction end is altered; a read error may explain this. The sample carries other DNA sequences with the same CDR3. V gene TRBV5-6 combines with J gene TRBJ2-3; 8 positions agree with TRBD1. CDR3 length equals 15 residues. The germline CDR1 and CDR2 sequences are SGHDT and YYEEEE. CDR3 coding DNA: TGCGCCAGCAGTGTGGACAGGGAGGTTACAGATACGCAGTATTTT. This sequence encodes CASSVDREVTDTQYF.

CDR3 sequence: CASSQVGGGASSTDTQYF. CDR3 in DNA: TGTGCCAGCAGCCAAGTTGGCGGCGGGGCCTCTAGCACAGATACGCAGTATTTT. The V call is TRBV4-2, the J call TRBJ2-3, with D perhaps TRBD2 (6 bases). Trimming cost V 1 base and J 0 bases, with 17 bases left between them. There are 18 residues in the CDR3. Germline assignment: CDR1 LGHNA and CDR2 YNFKEQ.

The J gene is TRBJ1-5, the V gene TRBV4-1; D not certain. The ends were cut back, 2 bases at V and 0 bases at J, with 5 bases in the middle. The CDR3 has 14 residues. CDR1 MGHRA and CDR2 YSYEKL come from the germline V gene. The CDR3 nucleotides are TGCGCCAGCAGCCAAAAGCTTAGCAATCAGCCCCAGCATTTT. Its translation is CASSQKLSNQPQHF.

The rearrangement links TRBV7-3 to TRBJ2-5, with TRBD1 matching 10 bases. This CDR3 has 12 residues. V gave up 5 bases and J gave up 12 bases; unmatched junction bases: 6. CDR1 and CDR2 (germline): SGHTA, FQGTGA. CDR3 protein: CASSARQGAKYF. The CDR3 nucleotides are TGTGCCAGCAGCGCCCGACAGGGGGCGAAGTACTTC.

The chain has TRBV7-9 and TRBJ2-7; TRBD2 matches at 8 bases. The J segment lost 6 bases and the V segment lost 4 bases, leaving 11 bases of the junction unmatched. The CDR3 extends over 15 amino acids. The germline V gene encodes CDR1 SEHNR and CDR2 FQNEAQ (reference sequence). CDR3 region: CASSSGGGPAIEQYF. CDR3 DNA sequence: TGTGCCAGCAGCTCGGGGGGGGGACCGGCTATCGAGCAGTACTTC.